These 25 T cell receptor beta chains came from one sample sequenced in a study of T cells in Graves' hyperthyroidism and ophthalmopathy. Researchers took RNA transcripts and amplified the TCR beta CDR3 regions from them. First-round RT-PCR with HTBI primers amplified the TCR CDR3 region. TCRdb reprocessed the multiplex PCR reads via MiXCR and lists one record per CDR3 protein. The table records approximately 560,000 distinct CDR3 sequences, 40% to 55% of them present only once. The specimen was peripheral blood or thyroid tissue (not recorded which). Receptors originate from a woman younger than 30 with Graves' hyperthyroidism.

This clonotype has just a few counts. This chain joins TRBV7-2 and TRBJ2-3; D is uncertain. V lost 5 bases to trimming and J lost 6 bases, with 6 bases between them. CDR1 is SGHTA, CDR2 FQGNSA, per germline. The CDR3 has 11 residues. For the CDR3, the DNA is TGTGCCAGCAGCCGCTCCGATACGCAGTATTTT. Translated: CASSRSDTQYF.

This clonotype was picked up a small number of times. The chain carries TRBV20-1 and TRBJ1-4; a possible D gene is TRBD1 (6 bases). V shed 0 bases and J shed 7 bases, with 9 bases lying between them. The CDR3 consists of 13 residues. CDR1 DFQATT and CDR2 SNEGSKA come from the germline V gene (reference sequence). The CDR3 region has the DNA TGCAGTGCTAGAGAGGGGGCCAGTGAAAAACTGTTTTTT. This encodes CSAREGASEKLFF.

This clonotype was counted a few times. The rearrangement links TRBV7-3 to TRBJ2-2, with unresolved D. V gave up 4 bases and J gave up 1 base, with 7 bases separating them. The CDR3 has 14 residues. The germline V gene has CDR1 SGHTA and CDR2 FQGTGA. CDR3 DNA sequence: TGTGCCAGCAGCTGGGCGGAGAACACCGGGGAGCTGTTTTTT. It encodes CASSWAENTGELFF.

This clonotype was found a few times. The chain combines TRBV7-6 with TRBJ2-7; tentative D call: TRBD1 (6 bases). Germline CDR1 and CDR2: SGHVS and FNYEAQ. This CDR3 has 15 amino acids. V lost 5 bases, J lost 2 bases, and 16 bases lay in between. The CDR3 spells CASSGERTAAYEQYF. CDR3 bases: TGTGCCAGCAGCGGAGAGCGGACAGCCGCCTACGAGCAGTACTTC.

Comment on this clonotype: Being one base from a much bigger clone, this may be a read error. The chain joins TRBV2 to TRBJ1-4; D is unclear. Germline V lookup: CDR1 SNHLY, CDR2 FYNNEI. This CDR3 contains 13 residues. Trimming removed 7 bases at V and 4 bases at J, with 10 bases between. CDR3 residues: CASKTTHNEKLFF. The CDR3 DNA sequence: TGTGCCAGCAAGACAACCCATAATGAAAAACTGTTTTTT.

Many counts were recorded for this clonotype. The rearrangement links TRBV7-6 to TRBJ2-7, with D hard to call. CDR1 and CDR2 from the germline V gene are SGHVS and FNYEAQ. V lost 5 bases and J lost 1, with 6 bases in between. This CDR3 is built from 12 residues. CDR3 DNA: TGTGCCAGCAGCCGAGGTTCCTACGAGCAGTACTTC. It codes for CASSRGSYEQYF. Full variable domain (outside the CDR3, taken from reference TRBV7-6 and TRBJ2-7): GAGVSQSPRYKVTKRGQDVALRCDPISGHVSLYWYRQALGQGPEFLTYFNYEAQQDKSGLPNDRFSAERPEGSISTLTIQRTEQRDSAMYRCASSRGSYEQYFGPGTRLTVT.

Ten or more counts support this clonotype. The V and J genes are TRBV2 and TRBJ2-7; possibly TRBD1 or TRBD2 for D (5 bases each). CDR1 is SNHLY, CDR2 FYNNEI, per germline. V shed 3 bases and J shed 5 bases, with 20 bases lying between them. The CDR3 extends over 16 amino acids. CDR3 protein: CASSEVCEGIRDEQYF. In DNA form, the CDR3 reads TGTGCCAGCAGTGAGGTTTGTGAGGGCATCAGGGACGAGCAGTACTTC.

This clonotype was counted a few times. The V call is TRBV5-5, the J call TRBJ1-3, with a possible D match to TRBD1 (5 bases). This CDR3 region has 14 residues. V was trimmed by 4 bases and J by 3 bases, leaving 11 bases between them. CDR1 and CDR2 from the germline V gene are SGHKS and YYEKEE (reference sequence). The CDR3 bases are TGTGCCAGCAGCCTCAGGGTGGATGGAAACACCATATATTTT. Translated: CASSLRVDGNTIYF. Based on the CDR3 plus reference TRBV5-5 and TRBJ1-3, the full variable domain is DAGVTQSPTHLIKTRGQQVTLRCSPISGHKSVSWYQQVLGQGPQFIFQYYEKEERGRGNFPDRFSARQFPNYSSELNVNALLLGDSALYLCASSLRVDGNTIYFGEGSWLTVV.

This clonotype was seen a few times. V and J are TRBV29-1 and TRBJ1-1; D may be TRBD1 (5 bases). From germline, CDR1 is SQVTM and CDR2 ANQGSEA. The CDR3 sequence is 13 residues long. Trimming took off 0 bases at V and 5 bases at J, with 10 bases between the two ends. This chain's CDR3 is CSVEDQGGTEAFF. As DNA, the CDR3 is TGCAGCGTTGAAGATCAGGGTGGAACTGAAGCTTTCTTT.

A note on this clonotype: A much more abundant neighbour one base away suggests this may be a read error. The chain is built from TRBV12-3 or TRBV12-4 and TRBJ1-5; D uncertain. The CDR3 runs to 12 residues. Trimming removed 7 bases at V and 7 bases at J, with 11 bases between. As DNA, the CDR3 is TGTGCCAGCACTCCCGTGAGGCAGCCCCAGCATTTT. Protein product: CASTPVRQPQHF.

There are many counts of this clonotype. The rearrangement links TRBV7-6 to TRBJ2-7; 10 positions match TRBD2. This CDR3 spans 15 amino acids. V shed 3 bases, J shed 6 bases, and the junction held 8 bases outside the gene matches. Per the germline V gene, CDR1 is SGHVS and CDR2 is FNYEAQ. The CDR3 spells CASSFTLAGDSEQYF. CDR3 in DNA: TGTGCCAGCAGCTTCACCCTAGCGGGAGACTCCGAGCAGTACTTC.

This chain joins TRBV2 and TRBJ1-5; D remains ambiguous. The CDR3 covers 14 residues. Germline V gene data show CDR1 as SNHLY and CDR2 as FYNNEI. Trimming took 2 bases from V and 6 from J, leaving 11 bases between them. The CDR3 here is CASSERAAGQPQHF. The DNA for the CDR3 is TGTGCCAGCAGTGAAAGGGCAGCGGGTCAGCCCCAGCATTTT.

This clonotype showed up just a few times. J is TRBJ1-2 and V is TRBV7-9; possibly TRBD1 for D (6 bases). The germline V gene has CDR1 SEHNR and CDR2 FQNEAQ (reference sequence). Trimming stripped 1 base from V and 4 bases from J, with 13 bases between. The CDR3 consists of 15 residues. The CDR3 sequence: CASSLETGLLYGYTF. CDR3 coding DNA: TGTGCCAGCAGCTTAGAAACAGGGCTGCTCTATGGCTACACCTTC.

The chain is built from TRBV5-1 and TRBJ1-3, with 7 positions matching TRBD1. Germline assignment: CDR1 SGHRS and CDR2 YFSETQ. Unmatched junction bases numbered 5, after V lost 1 base and J lost 4 bases. The CDR3 is 15 amino acids. CDR3 loop: CASSLWTGAGNTIYF. DNA for the CDR3: TGCGCCAGCAGCTTGTGGACAGGCGCCGGAAACACCATATATTTT.

The gene calls are TRBV20-1 and TRBJ2-6, with no clear D. V lost 5 bases to trimming and J lost 4 bases, with 6 bases between them. In germline, CDR1 is DFQATT, CDR2 SNEGSKA (reference sequence). This CDR3 comprises 12 residues. CDR3 protein: CSAQAGANVLTF. The CDR3 DNA follows: TGCAGTGCTCAGGCCGGGGCCAACGTCCTGACTTTC.

The chain combines TRBV10-3 with TRBJ2-7, with TRBD2 matching 9 bases. This CDR3 contains 15 residues. The V gene end was trimmed by 6 bases and the J gene end by 2 bases; junction bases not matched to a gene: 8. Germline CDR1 ENHRY, CDR2 SYGVKD. The CDR3 sequence: CAISLGASGTYEQYF. CDR3 coding DNA: TGTGCCATCAGCCTCGGCGCTAGCGGGACCTACGAGCAGTACTTC.

The CDR3 spells CASSPPTGGEKLFF. CDR3 sequence (DNA): TGTGCCAGCAGCCCCCCGACGGGTGGAGAAAAACTGTTTTTT. The chain carries TRBV7-3 and TRBJ1-4; D ambiguous. The germline V and J ends were trimmed by 5 bases and 8 bases, with 15 bases remaining between them. Looked up from germline, CDR1 is SGHTA and CDR2 is FQGTGA. The CDR3 consists of 14 residues.

The chain employs TRBV5-1 and TRBJ2-2, with D possibly TRBD2 on 5 matching bases. V dropped 4 bases and J dropped 5 bases, with 12 bases sitting between them. The CDR3 totals 14 residues. The V gene's germline CDR1 is SGHRS and CDR2 YFSETQ. CDR3 nucleotide sequence: TGCGCCAGCAGCCCAGTGGCGGGTACCGGGGAGCTGTTTTTT. Translated: CASSPVAGTGELFF.

The V call is TRBV7-2, the J call TRBJ2-2, with D unclear. The germline CDR1 and CDR2 sequences are SGHTA and FQGNSA. V shed 0 bases and J shed 13 bases, with 0 bases lying between them. The CDR3 is made up of 9 amino acids. This CDR3 reads CASSLALFF. The CDR3 bases are TGTGCCAGCAGCTTAGCGCTGTTTTTT.

V is TRBV4-3 and J is TRBJ2-7, with 7 bases identical to TRBD2. The V gene end was trimmed by 1 base and the J gene end by 0 bases; junction bases not matched to a gene: 3. The CDR3 totals 15 residues. Looked up from germline, CDR1 is LGHNA and CDR2 is YSLEER. The CDR3 nucleotides are TGCGCCAGCAGCCAAGGGAGCGGGGCCTCCTACGAGCAGTACTTC. Encoded protein: CASSQGSGASYEQYF.

The sample holds a few counts of this clonotype. CDR3 DNA: TGTGCCAGCAGCGCGAGCGGGAGTAACGTAGAGACCCAGTACTTC. As protein: CASSASGSNVETQYF. The genes are TRBV9 and TRBJ2-5; 8 bases are a match to TRBD2. The CDR3 contains 15 residues. Trimming took 3 bases from V and 4 from J; bases not matched to a gene: 8. Germline values: CDR1 SGDLS, CDR2 YYNGEE.

This clonotype was counted at least ten times. The rearrangement joins TRBV19 to TRBJ2-7; D uncertain. Trimming pared 3 bases from V and 2 bases from J, leaving 11 bases between. The CDR3 extends over 14 amino acids. CDR1 is LNHDA and CDR2 is SQIVND in the germline V gene (reference sequence). The CDR3: CASSIGDKAYEQYF. In DNA form, the CDR3 reads TGTGCCAGTAGTATTGGAGACAAGGCCTACGAGCAGTACTTC.

The chain links TRBV2 to TRBJ2-5; D gene uncertain. V lost 6 bases to trimming and J lost 10 bases, with 12 bases between them. Germline assignment: CDR1 SNHLY and CDR2 FYNNEI. CDR3 length equals 11 residues. This CDR3 reads CASRLLESQYF. CDR3 bases: TGTGCCAGCAGGTTATTGGAAAGCCAGTACTTC.

The chain employs TRBV2 and TRBJ2-7; the D gene is possibly TRBD1 (7 bases). This CDR3 region has 14 residues. Germline V CDR1 and CDR2: SNHLY, FYNNEI. V was trimmed by 6 bases and J by 5 bases, leaving 17 bases between them. CDR3 nucleotide sequence: TGTGCCAGCAGAGTGACAGGGAGGTTCGACGAGCAGTACTTC. It specifies CASRVTGRFDEQYF.

Only a few counts were recorded for this clonotype. The rearrangement joins TRBV12-3 or TRBV12-4 to TRBJ2-5; D gene ambiguous. The CDR3 length is 12 residues. Trimming stripped 7 bases from V and 5 bases from J, with 11 bases between. The CDR3 DNA follows: TGTGCCAGCACTAGACCCGGGGAGACCCAGTACTTC. It specifies CASTRPGETQYF.